This T cell receptor beta chain was captured in a study of identical twins. General observations from the study: A cross-sectional statistical analysis, not follow-up of the same donors, supported the conclusions.

The V segment lost 4 bases and the J segment 2 bases; nucleotides outside the gene matches: 4. The V gene's germline CDR1 is LGHNA and CDR2 YSLEER. CDR3 size: 15 residues. This clonotype was recorded a few times. Its antigen remains unknown. Using its own MiXCR run on the 5' RACE reads, TCRdb lists one record per CDR3 protein. The table includes approximately 210,000 distinct CDR3 sequences, 5.5% to 7.5% detected once. These same records also appear under a second study, on T cells expressing NK-cell markers. That work contributes: Sorted CD3+CD56-NKG2C+, CD3+CD56+NKG2C+ and CD3+CD56+NKG2C- T cells supplied the TCR beta repertoires. Serological testing identified most of the eight sequenced donors as HCMV-seropositive and one as seronegative.

Input material: CD8+ T cells sorted from blood. This receptor was taken from a woman under 30 in good health. The chain combines TRBV4-3 with TRBJ2-2, with 7 nucleotides matching TRBD2. The CDR3 DNA sequence: TGCGCCAGCAGCCCAAAGGGACTAAACACCGGGGAGCTGTTTTTT. This codes for CASSPKGLNTGELFF.